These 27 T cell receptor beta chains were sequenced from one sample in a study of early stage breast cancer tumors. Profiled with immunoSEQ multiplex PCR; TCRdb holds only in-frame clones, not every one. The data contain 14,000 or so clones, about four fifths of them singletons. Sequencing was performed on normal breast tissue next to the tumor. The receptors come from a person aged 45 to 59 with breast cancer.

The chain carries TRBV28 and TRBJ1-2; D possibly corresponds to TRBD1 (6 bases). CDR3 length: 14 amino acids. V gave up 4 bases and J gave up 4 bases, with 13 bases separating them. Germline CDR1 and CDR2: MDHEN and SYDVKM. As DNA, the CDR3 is TGTGCCAGCAGTTCGGGGGGGCATGGCTATGGCTACACCTTC. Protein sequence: CASSSGGHGYGYTF.

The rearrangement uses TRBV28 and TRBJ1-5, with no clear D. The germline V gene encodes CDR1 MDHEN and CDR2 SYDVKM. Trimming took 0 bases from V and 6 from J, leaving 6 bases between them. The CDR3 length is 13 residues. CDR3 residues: CASSLWVSQPQHF. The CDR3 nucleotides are TGTGCCAGCAGTTTATGGGTTTCTCAGCCCCAGCATTTT.

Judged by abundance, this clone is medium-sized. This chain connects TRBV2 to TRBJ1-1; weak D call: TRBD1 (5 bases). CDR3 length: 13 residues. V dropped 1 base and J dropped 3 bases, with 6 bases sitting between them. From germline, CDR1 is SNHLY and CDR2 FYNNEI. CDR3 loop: CASSEGGHTEAFF. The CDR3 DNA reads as TGTGCCAGCAGTGAAGGGGGCCACACTGAAGCTTTCTTT.

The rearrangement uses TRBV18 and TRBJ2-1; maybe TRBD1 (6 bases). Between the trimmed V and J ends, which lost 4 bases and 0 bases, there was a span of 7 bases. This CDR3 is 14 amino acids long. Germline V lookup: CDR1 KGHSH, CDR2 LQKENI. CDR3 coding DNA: TGTGCCAGCTCACGACAGGACTCCTACAATGAGCAGTTCTTC. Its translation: CASSRQDSYNEQFF.

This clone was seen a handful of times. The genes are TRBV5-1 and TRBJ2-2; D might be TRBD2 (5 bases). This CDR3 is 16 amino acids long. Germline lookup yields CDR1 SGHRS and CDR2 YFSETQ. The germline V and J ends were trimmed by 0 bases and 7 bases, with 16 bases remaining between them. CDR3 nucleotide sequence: TGCGCCAGCAGCTTGGGGTCTACGGGGAACGGCGGGGAGCTGTTTTTT. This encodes CASSLGSTGNGGELFF.

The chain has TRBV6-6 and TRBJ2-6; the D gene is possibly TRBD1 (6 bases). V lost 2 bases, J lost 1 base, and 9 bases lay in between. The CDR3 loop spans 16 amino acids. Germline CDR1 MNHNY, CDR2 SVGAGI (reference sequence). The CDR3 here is CASSYHQGSGANVLTF. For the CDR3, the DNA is TGTGCCAGCAGTTACCACCAGGGGTCTGGGGCCAACGTCCTGACTTTC.

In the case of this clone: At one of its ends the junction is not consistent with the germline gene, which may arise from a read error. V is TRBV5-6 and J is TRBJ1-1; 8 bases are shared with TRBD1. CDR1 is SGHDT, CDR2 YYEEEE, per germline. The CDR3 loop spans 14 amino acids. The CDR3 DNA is TGTGCCAACAGCTTTGGACAGGGAGTCACTGAAGCTTTCTTT. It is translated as CANSFGQGVTEAFF.

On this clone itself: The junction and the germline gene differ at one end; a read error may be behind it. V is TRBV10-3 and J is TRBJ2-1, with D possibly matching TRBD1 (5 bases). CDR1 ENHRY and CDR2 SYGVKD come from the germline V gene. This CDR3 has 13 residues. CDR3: CASSQQVTNEQFF. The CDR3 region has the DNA TGTGCCAGCAGTCAACAGGTAACCAATGAGCAGTTCTTC.

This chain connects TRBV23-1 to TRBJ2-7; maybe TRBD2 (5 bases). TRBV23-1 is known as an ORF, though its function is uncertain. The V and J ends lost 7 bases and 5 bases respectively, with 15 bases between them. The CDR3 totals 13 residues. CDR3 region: CASTWAGKDEQYF. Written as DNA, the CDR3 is TGCGCCAGCACCTGGGCGGGTAAGGACGAGCAGTACTTC.

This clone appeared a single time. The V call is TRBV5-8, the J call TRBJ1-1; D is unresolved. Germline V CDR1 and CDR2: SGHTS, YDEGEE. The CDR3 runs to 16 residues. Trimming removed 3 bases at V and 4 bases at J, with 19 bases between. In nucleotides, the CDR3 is TGTGCCAGCAGCTCGACTACAGCGTTCTATACCACTGAAGCTTTCTTT. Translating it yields CASSSTTAFYTTEAFF.

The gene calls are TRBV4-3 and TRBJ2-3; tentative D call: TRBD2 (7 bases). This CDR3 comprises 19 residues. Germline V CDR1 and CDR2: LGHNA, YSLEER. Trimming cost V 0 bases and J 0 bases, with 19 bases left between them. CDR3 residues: CASSQEGGGGVSSTDTQYF. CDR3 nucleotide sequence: TGCGCCAGCAGCCAAGAAGGCGGGGGCGGGGTTTCTAGCACAGATACGCAGTATTTT.

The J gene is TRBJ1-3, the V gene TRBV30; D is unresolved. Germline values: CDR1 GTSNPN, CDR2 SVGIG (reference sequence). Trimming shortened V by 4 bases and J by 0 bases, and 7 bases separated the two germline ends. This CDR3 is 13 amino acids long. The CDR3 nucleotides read TGTGCCTGGACGGGAGGCTCTGGAAACACCATATATTTT. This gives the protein CAWTGGSGNTIYF.

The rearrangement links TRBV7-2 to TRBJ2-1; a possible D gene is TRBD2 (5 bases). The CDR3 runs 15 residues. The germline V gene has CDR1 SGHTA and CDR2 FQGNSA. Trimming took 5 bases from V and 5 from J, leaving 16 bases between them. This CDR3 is CASSQPSLGNNEQFF. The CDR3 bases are TGTGCCAGCAGCCAGCCTAGCTTGGGGAACAATGAGCAGTTCTTC.

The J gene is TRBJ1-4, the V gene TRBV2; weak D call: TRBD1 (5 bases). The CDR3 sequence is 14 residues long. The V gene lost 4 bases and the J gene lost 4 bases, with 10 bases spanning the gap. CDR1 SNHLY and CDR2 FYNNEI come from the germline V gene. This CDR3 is CASSGQGLNEKLFF. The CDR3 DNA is TGTGCCAGCAGTGGCCAGGGCCTTAATGAAAAACTGTTTTTT.

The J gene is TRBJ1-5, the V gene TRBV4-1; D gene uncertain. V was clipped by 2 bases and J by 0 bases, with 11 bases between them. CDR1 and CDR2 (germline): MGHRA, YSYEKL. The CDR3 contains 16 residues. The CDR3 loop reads CASSQRMELSNQPQHF. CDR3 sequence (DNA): TGCGCCAGCAGCCAACGGATGGAACTTAGCAATCAGCCCCAGCATTTT.

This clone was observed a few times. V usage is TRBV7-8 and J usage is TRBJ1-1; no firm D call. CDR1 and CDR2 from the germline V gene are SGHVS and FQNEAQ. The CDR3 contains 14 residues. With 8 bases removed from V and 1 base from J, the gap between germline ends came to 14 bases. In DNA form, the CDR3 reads TGTGCCAGCGTCCACTTGGGAGCGAACACTGAAGCTTTCTTT. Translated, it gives CASVHLGANTEAFF.

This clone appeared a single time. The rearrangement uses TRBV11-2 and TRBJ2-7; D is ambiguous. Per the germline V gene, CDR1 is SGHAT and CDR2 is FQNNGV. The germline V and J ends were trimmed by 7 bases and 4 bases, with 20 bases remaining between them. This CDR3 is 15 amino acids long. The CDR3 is CASKLPGPEIYEQYF. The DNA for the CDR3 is TGTGCCAGCAAACTCCCGGGCCCAGAGATTTACGAGCAGTACTTC.

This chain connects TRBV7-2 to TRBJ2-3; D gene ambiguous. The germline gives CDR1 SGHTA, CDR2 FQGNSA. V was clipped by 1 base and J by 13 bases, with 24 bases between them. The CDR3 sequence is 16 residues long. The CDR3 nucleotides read TGTGCCAGCAGCTTAGGGATGCCACCTCTCCAGCCAGAGGAGTATTTT. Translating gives CASSLGMPPLQPEEYF.

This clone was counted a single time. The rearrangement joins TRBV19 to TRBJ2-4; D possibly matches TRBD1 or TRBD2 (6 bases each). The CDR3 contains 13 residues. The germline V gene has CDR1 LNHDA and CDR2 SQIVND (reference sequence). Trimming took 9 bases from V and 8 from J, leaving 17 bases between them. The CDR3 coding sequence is TGTGCCAGCCCAGGGGAGGTGGTTGACATTCAGTACTTC. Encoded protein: CASPGEVVDIQYF. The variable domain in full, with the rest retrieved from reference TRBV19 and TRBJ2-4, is DGGITQSPKYLFRKEGQNVTLSCEQNLNHDAMYWYRQDPGQGLRLIYYSQIVNDFQKGDIAEGYSVSREKKESFPLTVTSAQKNPTAFYLCASPGEVVDIQYFGAGTRLSVL.

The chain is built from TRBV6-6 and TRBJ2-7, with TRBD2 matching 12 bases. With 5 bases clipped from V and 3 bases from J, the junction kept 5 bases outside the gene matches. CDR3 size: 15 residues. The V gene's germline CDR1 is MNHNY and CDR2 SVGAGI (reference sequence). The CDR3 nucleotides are TGTGCCAGCAGTGGACTAGCGGGGATTTTCTACGAGCAGTACTTC. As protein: CASSGLAGIFYEQYF.

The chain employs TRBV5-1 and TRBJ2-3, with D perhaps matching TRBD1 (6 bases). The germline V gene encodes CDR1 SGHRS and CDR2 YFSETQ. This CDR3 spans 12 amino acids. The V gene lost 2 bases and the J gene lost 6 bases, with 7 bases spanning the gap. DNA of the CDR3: TGCGCCAGCAGCTTTACAGGGGATACGCAGTATTTT. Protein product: CASSFTGDTQYF.

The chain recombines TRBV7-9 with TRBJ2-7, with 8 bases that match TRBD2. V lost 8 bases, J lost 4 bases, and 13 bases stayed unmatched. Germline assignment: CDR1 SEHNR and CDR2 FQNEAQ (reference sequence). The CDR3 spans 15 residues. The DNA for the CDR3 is TGTGCCAGCGGGCTCGGGGCTAGCGGGCTTTACGAGCAGTACTTC. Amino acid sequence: CASGLGASGLYEQYF.

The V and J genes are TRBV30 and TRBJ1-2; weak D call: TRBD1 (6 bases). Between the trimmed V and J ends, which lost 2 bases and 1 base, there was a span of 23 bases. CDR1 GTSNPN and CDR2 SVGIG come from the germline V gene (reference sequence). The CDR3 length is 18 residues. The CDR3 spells CAWSWPRVGTRDNYGYTF. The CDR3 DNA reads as TGTGCCTGGAGTTGGCCCCGGGTCGGGACAAGGGATAACTATGGCTACACCTTC. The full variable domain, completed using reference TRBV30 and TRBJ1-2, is SQTIHQWPATLVQPVGSPLSLECTVEGTSNPNLYWYRQAAGRGLQLLFYSVGIGQISSEVPQNLSASRPQDRQFILSSKKLLLSDSGFYLCAWSWPRVGTRDNYGYTFGSGTRLTVV.

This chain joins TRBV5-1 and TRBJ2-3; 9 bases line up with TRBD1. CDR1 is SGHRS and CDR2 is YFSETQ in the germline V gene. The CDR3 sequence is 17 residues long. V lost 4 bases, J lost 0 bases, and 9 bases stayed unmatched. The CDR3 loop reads CASSRYGTGTSTDTQYF. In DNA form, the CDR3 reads TGCGCCAGCAGCCGCTACGGGACAGGGACTAGCACAGATACGCAGTATTTT.

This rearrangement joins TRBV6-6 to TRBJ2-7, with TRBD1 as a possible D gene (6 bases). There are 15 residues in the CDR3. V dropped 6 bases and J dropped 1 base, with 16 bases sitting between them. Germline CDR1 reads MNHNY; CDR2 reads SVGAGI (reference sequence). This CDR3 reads CASSLSDRPSYEQYF. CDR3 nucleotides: TGTGCCAGCAGCCTCTCAGACAGGCCGTCCTACGAGCAGTACTTC.

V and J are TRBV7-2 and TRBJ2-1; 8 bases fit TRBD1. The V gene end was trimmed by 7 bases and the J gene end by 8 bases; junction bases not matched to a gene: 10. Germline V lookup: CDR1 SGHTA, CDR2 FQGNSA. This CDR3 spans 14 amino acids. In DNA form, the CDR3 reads TGTGCCAGCAAGGCCGGGACAGGCTTTCATGAGCAGTTCTTC. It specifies CASKAGTGFHEQFF.

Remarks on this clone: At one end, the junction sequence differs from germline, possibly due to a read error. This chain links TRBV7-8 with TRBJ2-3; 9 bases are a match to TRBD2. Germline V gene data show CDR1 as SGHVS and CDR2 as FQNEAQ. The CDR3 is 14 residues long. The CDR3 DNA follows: TGTGCCAGCAGCTTTAGCGGGGGCACTGATACGCAGTATTTT. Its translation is CASSFSGGTDTQYF.